This T cell receptor beta chain was found in a study of T cells in Graves' hyperthyroidism and ophthalmopathy. This clonotype was seen at least ten times. Regions amplified from RNA transcripts were the TCR beta CDR3 regions. TCR CDR3 underwent first-round RT-PCR with the HTBI primer set. Via MiXCR, TCRdb re-called the multiplex PCR reads, giving one row per CDR3 protein. This sample has hundreds of thousands of distinct CDR3 sequences, with around 39% found just once. Across 18 months, stable Graves' hyperthyroidism was marked by no progression to ophthalmopathy. It was uncontrolled infection, other autoimmune disease, pregnancy or lactation that excluded patients. Diagnoses were established using clinical symptoms, serum thyroxine and TRAb, thyroid ultrasound and orbital computed tomography. PBMCs stemmed from around 10 ml fresh peripheral blood. The CDR3 has 15 amino acids. Per the germline V gene, CDR1 is ENHRY and CDR2 is SYGVKD. Trimming shortened V by 0 bases and J by 4 bases, and 10 bases separated the two germline ends.

Sequenced: blood. The sequence was obtained from a young man with Graves' hyperthyroidism. V usage is TRBV10-3 and J usage is TRBJ1-5; a weak D match, TRBD1 (6 bases). The CDR3 DNA follows: TGTGCCATCAGTGAGTCGAGGGGGGAGAATCAGCCCCAGCATTTT. Translation gives CAISESRGENQPQHF.